These 25 T cell receptor beta chains were all obtained from the same sample, sequenced in a study of spatial heterogeneity in lung cancer. Whole-study findings and limits: Tumoral mutation counts were tracked by counts of expanded intratumoral alpha and beta TCRs.

MiXCR was run by TCRdb on the 5' RACE reads, yielding one entry per CDR3 protein. Of about 3,400 distinct CDR3 sequences in the sample, around 6% are singletons; the top ten hold 15% to 20%. Time point indicated: sample taken at primary tumor resection. These TCRs' antigens remain unknown. The specimen was lung tumor tissue, collected at surgery. Every receptor here comes from a female donor with early-stage non-small cell lung cancer.

The chain carries TRBV7-2 and TRBJ2-2; D gene uncertain. In germline, CDR1 is SGHTA, CDR2 FQGNSA. The CDR3 contains 13 residues. V lost 6 bases and J 3 bases, leaving 8 bases between the germline ends. CDR3: CASRPAHTGELFF. CDR3 bases: TGTGCCAGCAGACCGGCCCACACCGGGGAGCTGTTTTTT.

This clonotype is medium-sized. The V and J genes are TRBV21-1 and TRBJ2-7; the table calls TRBD2, which could not be checked here. TRBV21-1 is labeled a pseudogene. The CDR3 covers 15 residues. CDR3 nucleotides: TGTGCCAGCAGCAAAGGGGCTAGCGGTACCTACGAGCAGTACTTC. Residues: CASSKGASGTYEQYF.

This clonotype is categorized as large. The genes are TRBV5-4 and TRBJ2-5, with TRBD1 matching 10 bases. Trimming at V came to 0 bases and at J to 2 bases, leaving 4 bases not matched to a gene. CDR1 is SGHNT and CDR2 is YYREEE in the germline V gene (reference sequence). CDR3 size: 16 residues. The CDR3 protein is CASSLGPGQGQETQYF. CDR3 DNA sequence: TGTGCCAGCAGCTTGGGGCCGGGACAGGGGCAAGAGACCCAGTACTTC.

This clonotype is labeled medium-sized. The rearrangement joins TRBV7-6 to TRBJ1-1; D remains unclear. The CDR3 runs to 15 residues. Trimming left V 6 bases short and J 10 bases short, with 24 bases between. Germline assignment: CDR1 SGHVS and CDR2 FNYEAQ. Here the CDR3 reads CASSLGPKGSAGAFF. DNA of the CDR3: TGTGCCAGCAGTCTAGGGCCCAAGGGTTCCGCGGGAGCTTTCTTT.

By share, this clonotype ranks as medium-sized (0.01 to 0.1%). This chain joins TRBV7-6 and TRBJ1-2; D is possibly TRBD1 (6 bases). CDR3 size: 13 residues. The germline gives CDR1 SGHVS, CDR2 FNYEAQ. Between the trimmed V and J ends, which lost 1 base and 7 bases, there was a span of 10 bases. The CDR3 loop reads CASSLDRDSGYTF. For the CDR3, the DNA is TGTGCCAGCAGCTTAGACAGGGACTCTGGCTACACCTTC. Variable domain in full (rest from reference TRBV7-6 and TRBJ1-2): GAGVSQSPRYKVTKRGQDVALRCDPISGHVSLYWYRQALGQGPEFLTYFNYEAQQDKSGLPNDRFSAERPEGSISTLTIQRTEQRDSAMYRCASSLDRDSGYTFGSGTRLTVV.

Sample share makes this clonotype large. J is TRBJ2-7 and V is TRBV20-1, with TRBD2 matching over 10 bases. The J segment lost 3 bases and the V segment lost 3 bases, leaving 8 bases of the junction unmatched. The germline V gene encodes CDR1 DFQATT and CDR2 SNEGSKA (reference sequence). CDR3 length: 15 residues. CDR3 sequence (DNA): TGCAGTGCTAGGAATAGCGGGAGGTCCCTCTACGAGCAGTACTTC. Translation gives CSARNSGRSLYEQYF.

The chain is built from TRBV29-1 and TRBJ2-2; weak D call: TRBD2 (6 bases). CDR1 and CDR2 from the germline V gene are SQVTM and ANQGSEA. This CDR3 has 14 residues. V was trimmed by 4 bases and J by 6 bases, leaving 15 bases between them. The CDR3: CSVVFGSIAGELFF. Here the CDR3 DNA reads TGCAGCGTTGTCTTCGGGAGTATCGCCGGGGAGCTGTTTTTT.

This clonotype is medium-sized by share. The V call is TRBV13, the J call TRBJ1-5; TRBD1 is a possible D gene (6 bases). The germline V gene has CDR1 PRHDT and CDR2 FYEKMQ (reference sequence). Trimming shortened V by 3 bases and J by 4 bases, and 7 bases separated the two germline ends. The CDR3 consists of 13 residues. The CDR3 sequence: CASSFRGNQPQHF. The CDR3 DNA reads as TGTGCCAGCAGCTTCAGGGGAAATCAGCCCCAGCATTTT.

This clonotype was seen at least ten times. V and J are TRBV7-9 and TRBJ2-2, with a weak D call TRBD1 (5 bases). Trimming took off 6 bases at V and 1 base at J, with 9 bases between the two ends. Germline CDR1 is SEHNR and CDR2 is FQNEAQ (reference sequence). This CDR3 contains 14 residues. CDR3 sequence: CASSNGQNTGELFF. CDR3 nucleotide sequence: TGTGCCAGCAGTAACGGACAGAACACCGGGGAGCTGTTTTTT.

This clonotype is classed as medium-sized (0.01 to 0.1%). The CDR3 DNA is TGCAGTGCCCCGCGCGAGAGTACATATGGCTACACCTTC. Translated: CSAPRESTYGYTF. The chain couples TRBV20-1 to TRBJ1-2, with D hard to call. Germline loops: CDR1 DFQATT, CDR2 SNEGSKA (reference sequence). The CDR3 spans 13 residues. Trimming took off 6 bases at V and 5 bases at J, with 16 bases between the two ends.

J is TRBJ2-2 and V is TRBV7-6; 8 bases line up with TRBD2. V shed 5 bases and J 4 bases; nucleotides not matched to a gene: 6. CDR3 length: 15 residues. Germline V gene lookup returns CDR1 SGHVS and CDR2 FNYEAQ. The CDR3 nucleotides read TGTGCCAGCAGCCCCACGAGCGGGAGCACCGGGGAGCTGTTTTTT. It is translated as CASSPTSGSTGELFF.

This clonotype was seen ten or more times. The rearrangement uses TRBV7-2 and TRBJ2-1, with D uncertain. V lost 5 bases to trimming and J lost 9 bases, with 14 bases between them. The CDR3 is 13 residues long. CDR1 SGHTA and CDR2 FQGNSA come from the germline V gene. CDR3 sequence: CASSPRAYGEQFF. The DNA for the CDR3 is TGTGCCAGCAGCCCCCGGGCCTATGGTGAGCAGTTCTTC.

A few counts support this clonotype. The rearrangement joins TRBV7-3 to TRBJ2-3; no clear D. The germline gives CDR1 SGHTA, CDR2 FQGTGA. The V and J ends lost 2 bases and 4 bases respectively, with 10 bases between them. The CDR3 runs to 14 residues. CDR3 coding DNA: TGTGCCAGCAGCTTATCAGCCGGGCCAGATACGCAGTATTTT. Translation: CASSLSAGPDTQYF.

By share, this clonotype ranks as medium-sized (0.01 to 0.1%). The J gene is TRBJ1-5, the V gene TRBV28; possible D gene TRBD1, 6 bases. V was clipped by 3 bases and J by 4 bases, with 13 bases between them. The V gene's germline CDR1 is MDHEN and CDR2 SYDVKM. The CDR3 runs to 15 residues. DNA for the CDR3: TGTGCCAGCAGTTTGAGGGGGGCGGGGAATCAGCCCCAGCATTTT. The encoded protein is CASSLRGAGNQPQHF.

The chain couples TRBV27 to TRBJ2-7, with 8 bases fitting TRBD1. The CDR3 contains 14 residues. After removal of 2 bases from V and 3 bases from J, the junction contained 3 bases not matched to a gene. Germline V gene lookup returns CDR1 MNHEY and CDR2 SMNVEV (reference sequence). The CDR3 region is CASSLQGANYEQYF. CDR3 nucleotide sequence: TGTGCCAGCAGTTTACAGGGGGCCAACTACGAGCAGTACTTC.

By frequency in the sample, this clonotype is large (0.1 to 1%). The chain is built from TRBV6-5 and TRBJ2-6; 7 nucleotides align to TRBD1. V lost 5 bases, J lost 0 bases, and 4 bases stayed unmatched. There are 16 residues in the CDR3. Looked up from germline, CDR1 is MNHEY and CDR2 is SVGAGI. CDR3 sequence reads: CASSRDSLSGANVLTF. The CDR3 DNA sequence: TGTGCCAGCAGTCGGGACAGCCTCTCTGGGGCCAACGTCCTGACTTTC.

This clonotype is termed large. The V gene is TRBV13, the J gene TRBJ1-1; D is ambiguous. CDR3 length equals 14 residues. V dropped 1 base and J dropped 6 bases, with 12 bases sitting between them. Germline V gives CDR1 PRHDT, CDR2 FYEKMQ (reference sequence). The CDR3 coding sequence is TGTGCCAGCAGCTTAGTCCAGAACGGGGCTGAAGCTTTCTTT. Its protein product is CASSLVQNGAEAFF.

This clonotype counts as medium-sized. The chain has TRBV11-1 and TRBJ2-1, with 9 bases identical to TRBD1. The length of the CDR3 is 14 residues. Germline lookup yields CDR1 SGHAT and CDR2 FQDESV (reference sequence). With V trimmed by 5 bases and J by 8 bases, 7 bases remained unmatched. The CDR3, as DNA: TGTGCCAGCAGCACATTAACAGGGGGCCATGAGCAGTTCTTC. Protein product: CASSTLTGGHEQFF.

Judged by abundance, this clonotype is medium-sized. V gene TRBV24-1 combines with J gene TRBJ2-1; possibly TRBD1 for D (5 bases). Per the germline V gene, CDR1 is KGHDR and CDR2 is SFDVKD. The V end was cut by 4 bases, the J end by 8 bases, with 8 bases between. This CDR3 is 12 amino acids long. In DNA form, the CDR3 reads TGTGCCACCAGTGACAGGGTCCATGAGCAGTTCTTC. This encodes CATSDRVHEQFF.

By frequency in the sample, this clonotype is medium-sized (0.01 to 0.1%). The J gene is TRBJ1-1, the V gene TRBV30; no clear D. Trimming pared 0 bases from V and 1 base from J, leaving 12 bases between. The CDR3 is made up of 15 amino acids. Germline V lookup: CDR1 GTSNPN, CDR2 SVGIG (reference sequence). The DNA of the CDR3 is TGTGCCTGGAGTGTTGACACAATGAGGAACACTGAAGCTTTCTTT. Translation gives CAWSVDTMRNTEAFF.

The table lists this clonotype with many counts. This chain's CDR3 is CASSFLWTAPQETQYF. For the CDR3, the DNA is TGCGCCAGCAGCTTCTTATGGACAGCACCTCAAGAGACCCAGTACTTC. This chain uses TRBV5-1 with TRBJ2-5; perhaps TRBD1 as D (6 bases). This CDR3 spans 16 amino acids. CDR1 and CDR2 from the germline V gene are SGHRS and YFSETQ. V was shortened by 2 bases and J by 2 bases, with 16 bases between the two germline ends.

In its sample, this clonotype ranks as medium-sized (0.01 to 0.1%). V usage is TRBV3-1 and J usage is TRBJ2-7; TRBD1 matches 9 bases. This CDR3 spans 14 amino acids. The trim removed 2 bases at V and 5 bases at J, leaving 4 bases unmatched. CDR1 LGHDT and CDR2 YNNKEL come from the germline V gene (reference sequence). This chain's CDR3 is CASSQLGQGDEQYF. The CDR3 DNA follows: TGTGCCAGCAGCCAATTGGGACAGGGTGACGAGCAGTACTTC.

This clonotype qualifies as medium-sized. The chain uses TRBV7-9 and TRBJ2-4; no clear D. Germline CDR1 SEHNR, CDR2 FQNEAQ (reference sequence). The CDR3 runs to 11 residues. V was cut by 3 bases and J by 7 bases, with 4 bases left in between. In nucleotides, the CDR3 is TGTGCCAGCAGCTTCGTCAACATTCAGTACTTC. Encoded protein: CASSFVNIQYF.

By share, this clonotype ranks as medium-sized. This sequence joins TRBV11-3 and TRBJ2-1, with D hard to call. Germline V gene data show CDR1 as SGHNT and CDR2 as YENEEA. CDR3 size: 12 residues. V was shortened by 5 bases and J by 9 bases, with 11 bases between the two germline ends. The CDR3 DNA is TGTGCCAGCAGCCCAACTACAGCTGAGCAGTTCTTC. Protein: CASSPTTAEQFF.

This clonotype turned up a few times. The rearrangement uses TRBV20-1 and TRBJ1-5, with D possibly being TRBD1 (6 bases). The CDR3 is 15 amino acids. The germline V gene has CDR1 DFQATT and CDR2 SNEGSKA (reference sequence). Trimming left V 3 bases short and J 4 bases short, with 16 bases between. The CDR3 sequence is CSARGGRLWNQPQHF. The CDR3 nucleotides read TGCAGTGCTAGGGGGGGCCGGCTATGGAATCAGCCCCAGCATTTT.